A single T cell receptor beta chain is shown here with its context. Its target is unknown. The CDR3 consists of 15 residues. Looked up from germline, CDR1 is LNHNV and CDR2 is YYDKDF (reference sequence). The V end was cut by 0 bases, the J end by 6 bases, with 12 bases between. Every bit of the isolated RNA underwent reverse transcription, so sequencing read expressed TCRB transcripts. The data were produced by immunoSEQ multiplex PCR, yet TCRdb's version contains in-frame clones alone and is incomplete. The profile covers 300,000 to 350,000 clones, with 6.5% to 10% appearing a single time and less than 0.45% taken by the ten largest. The sample belongs to a study of beta chain features in type 1 diabetes. Study conclusions and caveats: The study found moderately but significantly shorter TCRB CDR3s in all four CD4+ subsets of Type 1 diabetes patients.

The J gene is TRBJ1-5, the V gene TRBV15; D gene uncertain. Sequencing was done on a sample of central memory CD4+ T cells from blood. This receptor was obtained from a woman aged 18 to 35 in good health. This CDR3 is CATSRDQGMGQPQHF. The CDR3 nucleotides are TGTGCCACCAGCAGAGATCAAGGGATGGGTCAGCCCCAGCATTTT.